This T cell receptor beta chain was obtained from a study of CD8 T cells in ankylosing spondylitis (dated by TCRdb to the late 2010s). Study-wide context: The study set out to find disease-linked TCR variants by profiling T cell receptor beta repertoires in ankylosing spondylitis patients and healthy donors. Samples of peripheral blood were taken, and for ankylosing spondylitis patients, synovial fluid was collected as well. The full study cohort comprised about 23 ankylosing spondylitis patients and some 110 healthy donors. What the research found in general, with its limitations: The disease-linked clones were reported to be significantly enriched in matched synovial fluid samples from ankylosing spondylitis patients. Blood from ankylosing spondylitis patients appeared to be characterized by a TCR beta motif made up of eight highly homologous amino acid variants. In peripheral blood, the disease-linked clones were found at relatively low frequencies and had a CD8+ phenotype. Some of the motif variants had been reported before in the synovial fluid and blood of reactive arthritis patients, a finding that suggests common disease-initiation mechanisms.

The instrument given in TCRdb is Illumina HiSeq 2500. Quantitative 5'-RACE with molecular barcodes was used to prepare TCR beta libraries. The original methods were these. A new computational method based on a probabilistic model of VDJ rearrangement was used to identify disease-linked TCR variants. Through fastp at Q25 and MiXCR, TCRdb rebuilt clones from the public reads, retaining in-frame beta chains. One record per CDR3 amino acid sequence lists the most common genes and DNA. These V and J calls originate from TCRdb's pipeline instead of the authors' own analysis. For this sample there are fewer than 450,000 distinct CDR3 sequences; roughly 15% appear just once. The ten largest clonotypes hold around 0.92% of the sample. This clonotype was counted at least ten times. The antigen it binds to is not known. Base qualities were left out, and no much larger clone turns up one base away. The CDR3, from cysteine to phenylalanine, totals 13 residues. The entry retains the CDR3 DNA only, 39 bases that are in frame from base 1. CDR1 is given as SQVTM and CDR2 as ANQGSEA, both from the germline V gene. V loses 7 bases of germline sequence and J loses 3 bases, and the interval between the two ends is 15 bases.

The sequence came from a male donor with ankylosing spondylitis. This chain is built from TRBV29-1 and TRBJ1-1; a tentative D match to TRBD1 spans 5 bases. The sample comprised blood, either unsorted or a sorted T cell fraction (not recorded which). The nucleotides read TGCAGCGCCTGCGACAGCGAGTACACTGAAGCTTTCTTT. This translates into CSACDSEYTEAFF.